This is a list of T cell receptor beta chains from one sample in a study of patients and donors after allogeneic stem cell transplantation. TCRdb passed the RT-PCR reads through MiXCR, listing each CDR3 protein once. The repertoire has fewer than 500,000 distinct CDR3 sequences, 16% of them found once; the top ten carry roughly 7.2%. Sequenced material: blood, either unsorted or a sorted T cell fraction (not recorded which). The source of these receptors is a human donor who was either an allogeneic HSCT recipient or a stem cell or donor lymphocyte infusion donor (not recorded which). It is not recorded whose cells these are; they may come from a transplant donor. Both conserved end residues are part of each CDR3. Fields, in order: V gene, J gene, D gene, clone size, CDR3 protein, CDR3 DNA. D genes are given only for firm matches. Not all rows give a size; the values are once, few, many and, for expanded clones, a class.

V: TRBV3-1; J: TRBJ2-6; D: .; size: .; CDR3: CASRGSGGTSGANVLTF; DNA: TGTGCCAGCAGGGGGAGTGGGGGGACCTCTGGGGCCAACGTCCTGACTTTC
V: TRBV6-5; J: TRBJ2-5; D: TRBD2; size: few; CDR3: CASSYSGGGVKETQYF; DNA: TGTGCCAGCAGTTATAGCGGGGGAGGGGTCAAGGAGACCCAGTACTTC
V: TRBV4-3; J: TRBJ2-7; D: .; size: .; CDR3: CASSHLRSWGITYEQYF; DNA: TGCGCCAGCAGCCACCTCCGCTCTTGGGGGATTACCTACGAGCAGTACTTC
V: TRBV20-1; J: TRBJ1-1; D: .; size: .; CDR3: CSARSFRGTEAFF; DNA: TGCAGTGCTAGGAGCTTCAGGGGAACTGAAGCTTTCTTT
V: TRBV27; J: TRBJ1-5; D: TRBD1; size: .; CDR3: CASSSGQGYNQPQHF; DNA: TGTGCCAGCAGTTCAGGACAGGGGTACAATCAGCCCCAGCATTTT
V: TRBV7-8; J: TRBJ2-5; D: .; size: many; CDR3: CASSLAPGNQETQYF; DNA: TGTGCCAGCAGCTTAGCCCCAGGGAACCAAGAGACCCAGTACTTC
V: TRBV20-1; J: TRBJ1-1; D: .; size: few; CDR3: CSAIRGPRSAEAFF; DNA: TGCAGTGCTATTCGGGGACCGCGGAGCGCTGAAGCTTTCTTT
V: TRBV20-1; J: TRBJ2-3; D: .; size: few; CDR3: CSARDDRRETDTQYF; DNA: TGCAGTGCTAGAGATGATCGGCGGGAAACAGATACGCAGTATTTT
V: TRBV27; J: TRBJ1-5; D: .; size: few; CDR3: CASSDGDSNQPQHF; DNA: TGTGCCAGCAGTGACGGGGATAGCAATCAGCCCCAGCATTTT
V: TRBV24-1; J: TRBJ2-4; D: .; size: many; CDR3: CATSEGGVATKNIQYF; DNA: TGTGCCACCAGTGAAGGAGGAGTCGCAACCAAAAACATTCAGTACTTC
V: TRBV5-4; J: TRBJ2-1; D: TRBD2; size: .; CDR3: CASSLGSGGPYNEQFF; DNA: TGTGCCAGCAGCTTGGGTAGCGGGGGACCCTACAATGAGCAGTTCTTC
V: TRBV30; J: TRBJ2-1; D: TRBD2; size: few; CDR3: CACHLLAEEINEQFF; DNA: TGTGCCTGTCACCTTCTAGCGGAGGAAATAAATGAGCAGTTCTTC
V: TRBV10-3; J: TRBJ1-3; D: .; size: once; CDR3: CAISDWSGNSGNTIYF; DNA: TGTGCCATCAGTGACTGGTCAGGAAACTCTGGAAACACCATATATTTT
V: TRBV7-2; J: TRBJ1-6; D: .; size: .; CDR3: CASRPLVVGNSPLHF; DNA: TGTGCCAGCAGGCCCCTCGTCGTCGGGAATTCACCCCTCCACTTT
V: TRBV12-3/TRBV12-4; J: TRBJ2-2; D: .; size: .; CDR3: CATAPSATNTGELFF; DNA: TGTGCCACCGCCCCATCCGCAACTAACACCGGGGAGCTGTTTTTT
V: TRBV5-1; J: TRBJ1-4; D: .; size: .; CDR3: CASSQGGGANEKLFF; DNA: TGCGCCAGCAGCCAGGGAGGGGGTGCTAATGAAAAACTGTTTTTT
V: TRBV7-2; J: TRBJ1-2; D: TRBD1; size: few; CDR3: CASRQSRGPSNYGYTF; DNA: TGTGCCAGCAGACAATCGAGGGGGCCCTCTAACTATGGCTACACCTTC
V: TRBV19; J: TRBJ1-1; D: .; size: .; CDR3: CASSILTGKGAFF; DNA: TGTGCCAGTAGTATTTTAACAGGCAAGGGAGCTTTCTTT
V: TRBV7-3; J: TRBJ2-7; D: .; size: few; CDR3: CASSHPGWTYEQYF; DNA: TGTGCCAGCAGCCATCCGGGCTGGACCTACGAGCAGTACTTC
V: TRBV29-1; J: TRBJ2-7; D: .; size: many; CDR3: CSVETGIDSYEQYF; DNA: TGCAGCGTTGAAACAGGGATTGACTCCTACGAGCAGTACTTC
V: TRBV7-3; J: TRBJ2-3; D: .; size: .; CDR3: CASSYGGLSTDTQYF; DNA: TGTGCCAGCAGCTACGGCGGGCTTAGCACAGATACGCAGTATTTT
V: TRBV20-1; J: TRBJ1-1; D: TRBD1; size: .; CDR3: CSAPKPGQGVGSTEAFF; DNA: TGCAGTGCTCCCAAACCGGGACAGGGGGTCGGGAGCACTGAAGCTTTCTTT
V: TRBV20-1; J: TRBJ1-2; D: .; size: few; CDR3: CSVVNARVPRNYGYTF; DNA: TGCAGTGTCGTTAACGCCAGGGTCCCCCGAAACTATGGCTACACCTTC
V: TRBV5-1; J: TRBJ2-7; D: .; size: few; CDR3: CASSLMWGEQYF; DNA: TGCGCCAGCAGCTTGATGTGGGGGGAGCAGTACTTC
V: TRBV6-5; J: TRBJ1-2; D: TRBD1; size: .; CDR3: CASSSPGRGLVGYTF; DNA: TGTGCCAGCAGTTCCCCTGGCAGGGGGCTTGTTGGCTACACCTTC
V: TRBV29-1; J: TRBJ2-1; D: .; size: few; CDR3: CSVEGAGAVYYNEQFF; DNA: TGCAGCGTTGAAGGCGCCGGGGCGGTTTACTACAATGAGCAGTTCTTC
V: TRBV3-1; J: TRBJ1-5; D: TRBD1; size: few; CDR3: CASSPRDRVNQPQHF; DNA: TGTGCCAGCAGCCCGCGGGACAGGGTCAATCAGCCCCAGCATTTT
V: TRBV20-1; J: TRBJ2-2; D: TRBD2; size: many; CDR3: CSARDAGGRRTGELFF; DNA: TGCAGTGCTAGAGATGCGGGCGGGAGACGAACCGGGGAGCTGTTTTTT
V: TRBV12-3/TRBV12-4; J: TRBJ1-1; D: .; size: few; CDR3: CASSSPSTGGLRAFF; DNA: TGTGCCAGCAGCTCGCCTTCGACCGGGGGCCTCCGAGCTTTCTTT
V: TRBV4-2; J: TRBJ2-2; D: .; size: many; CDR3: CASSPGLGELFF; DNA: TGTGCCAGCAGCCCGGGACTCGGGGAGCTGTTTTTT
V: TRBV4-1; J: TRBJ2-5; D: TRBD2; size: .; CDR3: CASRRETSGSIQETQYF; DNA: TGCGCCAGCCGCCGGGAGACTAGCGGGAGCATCCAAGAGACCCAGTACTTC
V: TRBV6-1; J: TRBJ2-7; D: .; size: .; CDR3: CASSAPSDFSYEQYF; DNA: TGTGCCAGCAGTGCACCCTCAGACTTCTCCTACGAGCAGTACTTC
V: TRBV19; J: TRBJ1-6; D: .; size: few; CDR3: CASSIATQRSSPLHF; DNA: TGTGCCAGTAGTATAGCCACGCAACGGAGTTCACCCCTCCACTTT
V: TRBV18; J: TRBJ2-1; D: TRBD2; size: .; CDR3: CASSPWSGSSSDNEQFF; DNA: TGTGCCAGCTCACCATGGAGCGGGAGCTCGTCGGACAATGAGCAGTTCTTC
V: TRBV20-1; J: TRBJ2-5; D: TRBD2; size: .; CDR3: CSARTSGGAGKTQYF; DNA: TGCAGTGCTAGAACTAGCGGGGGGGCCGGGAAGACCCAGTACTTC
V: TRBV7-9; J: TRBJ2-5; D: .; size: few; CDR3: CASSLDGGTRETQYF; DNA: TGTGCCAGCAGCTTAGATGGTGGGACCAGAGAGACCCAGTACTTC
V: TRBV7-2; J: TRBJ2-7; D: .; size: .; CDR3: CASSPRQVGYF; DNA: TGTGCCAGCAGCCCGCGACAGGTGGGGTACTTC
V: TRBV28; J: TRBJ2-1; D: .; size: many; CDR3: CASSAGFSYNEQFF; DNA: TGTGCCAGCAGTGCGGGTTTCTCCTACAATGAGCAGTTCTTC
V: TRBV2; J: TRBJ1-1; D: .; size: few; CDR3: CASRRGRNTEAFF; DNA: TGTGCCAGCAGAAGAGGGAGAAACACTGAAGCTTTCTTT
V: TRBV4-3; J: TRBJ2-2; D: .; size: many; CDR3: CASSQAAGTKNTGELFF; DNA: TGCGCCAGCAGCCAAGCTGCCGGGACCAAGAACACCGGGGAGCTGTTTTTT
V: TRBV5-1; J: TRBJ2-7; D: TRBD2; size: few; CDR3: CASSLGGLAGGRKGYEQYF; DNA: TGCGCCAGCAGCTTGGGGGGACTAGCGGGAGGCCGTAAGGGCTACGAGCAGTACTTC
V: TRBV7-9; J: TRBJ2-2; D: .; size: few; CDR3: CASSLYGKVAGELFF; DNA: TGTGCCAGCAGCTTATACGGGAAAGTGGCCGGGGAGCTGTTTTTT
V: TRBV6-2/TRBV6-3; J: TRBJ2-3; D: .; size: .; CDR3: CASSYGELAGTPTHTQYF; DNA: TGTGCCAGCAGTTATGGCGAACTAGCCGGGACCCCAACCCATACGCAGTATTTT
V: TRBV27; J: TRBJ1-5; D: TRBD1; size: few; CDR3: CASSLRRTGARRDQPQHF; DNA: TGTGCCAGCAGTTTAAGGAGGACAGGGGCTCGTCGGGATCAGCCCCAGCATTTT
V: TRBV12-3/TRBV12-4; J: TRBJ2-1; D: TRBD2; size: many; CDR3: CASKLAGGLGEQFF; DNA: TGTGCCAGCAAACTAGCGGGGGGGCTTGGTGAGCAGTTCTTC
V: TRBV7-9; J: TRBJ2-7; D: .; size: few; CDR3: CASSFGRYEQYF; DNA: TGTGCCAGCAGCTTCGGACGCTACGAGCAGTACTTC
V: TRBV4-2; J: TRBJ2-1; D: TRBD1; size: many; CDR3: CASSQVDRGNEQFF; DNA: TGTGCCAGCAGCCAAGTGGACAGGGGCAATGAGCAGTTCTTC
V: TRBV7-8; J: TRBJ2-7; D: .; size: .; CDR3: CASTPRAENRTLYF; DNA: TGTGCCAGCACCCCCAGAGCGGAAAACCGCACGCTATACTTC
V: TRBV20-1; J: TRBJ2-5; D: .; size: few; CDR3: CSAPRGGTQYF; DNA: TGCAGTGCTCCTAGGGGCGGGACCCAGTACTTC
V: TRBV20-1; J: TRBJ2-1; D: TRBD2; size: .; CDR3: CSASLSGGAGEQFF; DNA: TGCAGTGCTAGTCTTAGCGGGGGGGCTGGTGAGCAGTTCTTC
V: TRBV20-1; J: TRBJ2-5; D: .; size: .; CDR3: CSARAAGQETQYF; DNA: TGCAGTGCTAGGGCAGCGGGCCAAGAGACCCAGTACTTC
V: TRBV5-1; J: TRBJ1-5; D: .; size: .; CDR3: CASSLQSNQPQHF; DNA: TGCGCCAGCAGCCTACAGTCCAATCAGCCCCAGCATTTT